This T cell receptor beta chain was retrieved from a study of T cell repertoires in cytomegalovirus infection. For the study at large: Used in the study were CMV epitopes, some recently identified and HLA-C-restricted, others well-studied and HLA-B-restricted. Shared public TCR beta signatures pointed to both CMV infection and a matching HLA type.

Study-wide results and limits: There were HLA-C-restricted CMV-specific TCR beta clonotypes dominating the ex vivo response. Cumulative public TCR beta family frequency identified carriers of CMV plus the relevant HLA.

Turning to this clonotype: No antigen is known for it.

V was trimmed by 3 bases and J by 6 bases, leaving 15 bases between them. The CDR3 sequence is 15 residues long. Germline-derived CDR1 and CDR2 are SGHDT and YYEEEE. TCRdb ran MiXCR on the reads and lists one entry per CDR3 protein. The profile shows 450,000 to 550,000 distinct CDR3 sequences, 42% of them singletons. This receptor was taken from a human donor in good health (CMV status not recorded). Some clones in this sample may be carry-over from other donors' samples. Source: cultured PBMCs, taken from culture after CMV antigen stimulation. V and J are TRBV5-6 and TRBJ2-2; no reliable D call. CDR3 coding DNA: TGTGCCAGCAGCTCCGGGTGGGCTGAAGCCGGGGAGCTGTTTTTT. Translated: CASSSGWAEAGELFF.